This note documents a single T cell receptor beta chain sequence. The antigen remains unidentified. Trimming shortened V by 5 bases and J by 7 bases, and 12 bases separated the two germline ends. Germline V gene data show CDR1 as LGHDT and CDR2 as YNNKEL (reference sequence). The CDR3 runs 14 residues. TCRdb recomputed calls from the 5' RACE reads with MiXCR, one row per CDR3 protein. The table shows fewer than 500,000 distinct CDR3 sequences, with roughly 23% occurring only once. The data stem from a study of T-cell memory formation after mild COVID-19. About the study: Largely donor-specific TCR clusters were found. The study, taken as a whole, reports: There was a balanced CD4/CD8 profile in clones contracting day 15 to 85, and later expanders leaned CD4+.

This receptor was obtained from an adult woman who had mild COVID-19 (a few samples of this study predate the infection). Cell type and time point are not known. The material sequenced was PBMCs or a T cell subset sorted from them (not recorded which). V is TRBV3-1 and J is TRBJ1-6, with D perhaps matching TRBD1 (5 bases). CDR3 protein: CASSREGLNSPLHF. The CDR3 coding sequence is TGTGCCAGCAGCAGGGAGGGACTCAATTCACCCCTCCACTTT.